The 17 T cell receptor beta chains listed next were all sequenced from one sample in a study of T cells in women clearing cervical HPV infection. Method: immunoSEQ multiplex PCR; TCRdb's copy keeps in-frame clones and lacks some. With more than 30,000 clones in the sample, the ten largest clones hold around 18%. Sequenced input: blood buffy coat. Source of these receptors: a woman aged 18-70 years with a cervical HPV16 infection that either progressed to CIN3+ or cleared (not recorded which).

Details on this clone: The read terminates 3 residues before the CDR3 end, so the remaining end is supplied by the germline J gene. The rearrangement joins TRBV30 to TRBJ1-1; 11 bases are shared with TRBD1. Germline V CDR1 and CDR2: GTSNPN, SVGIG (reference sequence). The CDR3 totals 14 residues. CDR3 DNA (partial): TGTGCCTGGAACGGGGGACAGGGGGTCTTAGAA. Translating it yields CAWNGGQGVLE. The whole CDR3 protein is CAWNGGQGVLEAFF.

Turning to this clone: At one boundary the junction diverges from the germline segment, which might be a read error. The sequence runs out 3 residues before the end of the CDR3; the remainder is reconstructed from the germline J gene. The gene calls are TRBV10-3 and TRBJ1-5, with D maybe TRBD1 (5 bases). The length of the CDR3 is 15 residues. Germline V CDR1 and CDR2: ENHRY, SYGVKD. The chain's CDR3 is CAVSDGGVGNQPQHF. The part of the CDR3 DNA that was read is TGTGCCGTCAGTGACGGGGGAGTCGGCAATCAGCCC.

As for this clone: Read data end 3 residues before the CDR3 end; the end is taken from the germline J gene. V gene TRBV20-1 combines with J gene TRBJ2-3; 12 positions agree with TRBD2. There are 14 residues in the CDR3. The germline V gene has CDR1 DFQATT and CDR2 SNEGSKA (reference sequence). The V and J ends lost 8 bases and 4 bases, in that order; junction bases with no gene match: 7. CDR3 DNA (partial): TGCAGTCCCGGACTAGCGGGAAGGGCAGATACG. Translating gives CSPGLAGRADT. The complete CDR3 protein is CSPGLAGRADTQYF.

Concerning this clone: From the germline J gene comes the end of the CDR3, since the read stops 3 residues before it. The chain couples TRBV12-3 or TRBV12-4 to TRBJ2-3; possibly TRBD2 for D (6 bases). Trimming took off 7 bases at V and 3 bases at J, with 14 bases between the two ends. This CDR3 spans 14 amino acids. The sequenced part of the CDR3 DNA is TGTGCCAGCACCGGGGGACTCCTGACAGATACG. Protein: CASTGGLLTDT. The entire CDR3 sequence reads CASTGGLLTDTQYF.

About this clone: From the germline J gene comes the end of the CDR3, since the read stops 3 residues before it. This rearrangement joins TRBV7-2 to TRBJ2-5; 9 bases agree with TRBD2. This CDR3 spans 13 amino acids. From germline, CDR1 is SGHTA and CDR2 FQGNSA. V gave up 5 bases and J gave up 4 bases; unmatched junction bases: 2. CDR3 in amino acids: CASSATSGETQYF. CDR3 DNA (partial): TGTGCCAGCAGCGCGACTAGCGGAGAGACC.

For this clone: The junction differs from germline at one of its ends, possibly a read error. The CDR3 is cut off 3 residues early in the read; its end comes from the germline J gene. The chain couples TRBV19 to TRBJ2-7; 9 nucleotides align to TRBD2. The CDR3 runs 15 residues. CDR1 is LNHDA and CDR2 is SQIVND in the germline V gene (reference sequence). CDR3 amino acids: CASCISASGNYEQYF. The CDR3 bases that were read are TGTGCCAGTTGTATTTCGGCTAGCGGGAACTACGAG.

Details on this clone: The CDR3 is cut off 3 residues early in the read; its end comes from the germline J gene. The rearrangement uses TRBV5-1 and TRBJ2-3; 7 bases align to TRBD1. V shed 5 bases, J shed 0 bases, and the junction held 3 bases outside the gene matches. CDR3 length equals 14 residues. In germline, CDR1 is SGHRS, CDR2 YFSETQ. The DNA read from the CDR3 is TGCGCCAGCAGGCAGGACAGGAGCACAGATACG. Its translation is CASRQDRSTDT. In full, the CDR3 is CASRQDRSTDTQYF.

Turning to this clone: The missing CDR3 end, 3 residues past where the read stops, is filled in from the germline J gene. The J gene is TRBJ1-1, the V gene TRBV5-4; D is uncertain. The V and J ends lost 0 bases and 5 bases respectively, with 14 bases between them. The CDR3 sequence is 15 residues long. Germline V gives CDR1 SGHNT, CDR2 YYREEE (reference sequence). CDR3 sequence reads: CASSLAKRVATEAFF. Incomplete CDR3 DNA: TGTGCCAGCAGCTTGGCCAAACGGGTGGCAACTGAA. The whole variable domain, filled in from reference TRBV5-4 and TRBJ1-1, reads ETGVTQSPTHLIKTRGQQVTLRCSSQSGHNTVSWYQQALGQGPQFIFQYYREEENGRGNFPPRFSGLQFPNYSSELNVNALELDDSALYLCASSLAKRVATEAFFGQGTRLTVV.

Comments on this clone: The CDR3 end is not reached by the read, which stops 3 residues before it; the germline J gene fills it in. The genes are TRBV5-6 and TRBJ2-7; D unclear. This CDR3 has 11 amino acids. Germline values: CDR1 SGHDT, CDR2 YYEEEE. The ends were cut back, 2 bases at V and 4 bases at J, with 4 bases in the middle. The CDR3 sequence: CASSLRYEQYF. CDR3 bases read: TGTGCCAGCAGCTTAAGGTACGAG.

CDR3 DNA (partial): TGCAGCGTTGGGACAGGCCCAGGAACTGAA. It yields the protein CSVGTGPGTE. The entire CDR3 protein reads CSVGTGPGTEAFF. The V gene is TRBV29-1, the J gene TRBJ1-1; 7 bases map to TRBD1. The CDR3 extends 3 residues past the end of the read, so its final part is completed from the germline J gene. Germline-derived CDR1 and CDR2 are SQVTM and ANQGSEA. The V gene end was trimmed by 4 bases and the J gene end by 5 bases; junction bases not matched to a gene: 7. The CDR3 is made up of 13 amino acids.

With respect to this clone: The observed sequence ends 3 residues before the CDR3 terminus, with the missing tail filled in from the germline J gene. The rearrangement joins TRBV29-1 to TRBJ2-4; 8 nucleotides align to TRBD2. V dropped 5 bases and J dropped 7; count of bases not matched to a gene: 7. CDR1 and CDR2 (germline): SQVTM, ANQGSEA. There are 13 residues in the CDR3. The sequenced CDR3 bases are TGCAGCGTTTCGGGGACTAGAGGGAACATT. Protein sequence: CSVSGTRGNI. The full CDR3 sequence reads CSVSGTRGNIQYF.

With regard to this clone: The read ends 3 residues before the CDR3 terminus; that terminus is restored from the germline J gene. J is TRBJ2-5 and V is TRBV5-1; D not certain. The CDR3 loop spans 13 amino acids. Germline V lookup: CDR1 SGHRS, CDR2 YFSETQ. Trimming left V 2 bases short and J 5 bases short, with 10 bases between. The chain's CDR3 is CASSLRVGETQYF. The sequenced part of the CDR3 DNA is TGCGCCAGCAGCTTAAGGGTCGGTGAGACC.

On this clone itself: At one of its ends the junction is not consistent with the germline gene, which may arise from a read error. The read halts 3 residues ahead of the CDR3 end, with the missing end drawn from the germline J gene. Other DNA sequences in this specimen translate into the identical CDR3. The rearrangement uses TRBV30 and TRBJ1-3; no clear D. The CDR3 has 13 amino acids. The germline V gene has CDR1 GTSNPN and CDR2 SVGIG (reference sequence). The CDR3 DNA, read in part, is TGTGCCTGGAGGGAGGGTGGTGGAAACACG. Amino acid sequence: CAWREGGGNT. The entire CDR3 sequence reads CAWREGGGNTIYF. Filled out from reference TRBV30 and TRBJ1-3, the complete variable domain reads SQTIHQWPATLVQPVGSPLSLECTVEGTSNPNLYWYRQAAGRGLQLLFYSVGIGQISSEVPQNLSASRPQDRQFILSSKKLLLSDSGFYLCAWREGGGNTIYFGEGSWLTVV.

Remarks on this clone: The read gets to within 3 residues of the CDR3 end, and the germline J gene fills in the rest. V is TRBV7-6 and J is TRBJ2-5, with a tentative D call TRBD2 (6 bases). Germline CDR1 reads SGHVS; CDR2 reads FNYEAQ. Trimming took off 5 bases at V and 2 bases at J, with 12 bases between the two ends. The CDR3 extends over 14 amino acids. CDR3 sequence: CASSMGLLQETQYF. CDR3 DNA (partial): TGTGCCAGCAGCATGGGACTTCTACAAGAGACC. Looking up the rest from reference TRBV7-6 and TRBJ2-5 gives the full variable domain: GAGVSQSPRYKVTKRGQDVALRCDPISGHVSLYWYRQALGQGPEFLTYFNYEAQQDKSGLPNDRFSAERPEGSISTLTIQRTEQRDSAMYRCASSMGLLQETQYFGPGTRLLVL.

The CDR3 loop is CASSQGPAGAGGLGEQYF. CDR3 bases read: TGCGCCAGCAGCCAAGGGCCCGCAGGGGCGGGAGGGCTCGGCGAG. The rearrangement joins TRBV4-1 to TRBJ2-7; 9 bases are a match to TRBD2. The CDR3 end falls 3 residues outside the read, so it is completed with the germline J gene. Germline V CDR1 and CDR2: MGHRA, YSYEKL. This CDR3 is 18 amino acids long. J gave up 6 bases and V 1 base, and 16 bases lay outside the gene matches.

With respect to this clone: The CDR3 extends 3 residues past the end of the read, so its final part is completed from the germline J gene. The chain uses TRBV6-2 or TRBV6-3 and TRBJ2-1; TRBD2 might be the D (5 bases). Germline loops: CDR1 MNHEY, CDR2 SVGEGT. Trimming cost V 7 bases and J 9 bases, with 16 bases left between them. The CDR3 is made up of 13 amino acids. The CDR3 loop reads CASTTQDWGEQFF. The covered CDR3 bases are TGTGCCAGCACTACGCAGGACTGGGGTGAG.

Concerning this clone itself: The read finishes 3 residues shy of the CDR3 end, and the germline J gene is used to complete it. This rearrangement joins TRBV6-2 or TRBV6-3 to TRBJ2-7; TRBD1 matches 8 bases. Germline V gives CDR1 MNHEY, CDR2 SVGEGT. The V and J ends lost 7 bases and 0 bases, in that order; junction bases with no gene match: 8. The CDR3 covers 15 residues. CDR3 region: CASMTGALSSYEQYF. The CDR3 bases that were read are TGTGCCAGCATGACAGGGGCTCTCTCCTCCTACGAG.